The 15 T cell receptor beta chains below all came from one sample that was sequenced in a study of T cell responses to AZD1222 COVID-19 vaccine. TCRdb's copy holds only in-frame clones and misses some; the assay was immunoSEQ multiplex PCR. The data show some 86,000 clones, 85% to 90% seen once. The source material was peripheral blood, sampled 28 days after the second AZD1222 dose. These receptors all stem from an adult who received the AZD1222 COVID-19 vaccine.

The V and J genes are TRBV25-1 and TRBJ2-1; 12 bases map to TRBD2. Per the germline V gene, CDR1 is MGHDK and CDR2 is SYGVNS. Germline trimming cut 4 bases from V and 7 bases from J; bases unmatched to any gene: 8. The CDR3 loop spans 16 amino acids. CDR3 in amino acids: CASSALGGTSGNEQFF. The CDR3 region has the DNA TGTGCCAGCAGTGCCCTCGGGGGGACTAGCGGGAATGAGCAGTTCTTC.

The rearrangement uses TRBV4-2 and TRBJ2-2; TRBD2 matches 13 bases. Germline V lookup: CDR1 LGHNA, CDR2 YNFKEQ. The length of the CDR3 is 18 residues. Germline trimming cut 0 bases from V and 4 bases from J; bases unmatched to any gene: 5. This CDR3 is CASSQDRRTSGSTGELFF. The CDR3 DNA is TGTGCCAGCAGCCAAGATAGGAGGACTAGCGGGAGCACCGGGGAGCTGTTTTTT.

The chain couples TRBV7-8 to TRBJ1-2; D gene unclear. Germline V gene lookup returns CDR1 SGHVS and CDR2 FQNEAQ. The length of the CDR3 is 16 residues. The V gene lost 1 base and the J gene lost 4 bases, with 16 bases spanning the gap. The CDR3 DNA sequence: TGTGCCAGCAGCTTAGGCGGCCGACGGGGTGTCTATGGCTACACCTTC. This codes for CASSLGGRRGVYGYTF.

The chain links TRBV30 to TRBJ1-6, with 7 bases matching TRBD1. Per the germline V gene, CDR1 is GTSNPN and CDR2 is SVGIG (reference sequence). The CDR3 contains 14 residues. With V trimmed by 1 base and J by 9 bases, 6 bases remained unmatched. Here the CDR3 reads CAWSGQGSSSPLHF. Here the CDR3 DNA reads TGTGCCTGGAGTGGACAGGGAAGCTCTTCACCCCTCCACTTT.

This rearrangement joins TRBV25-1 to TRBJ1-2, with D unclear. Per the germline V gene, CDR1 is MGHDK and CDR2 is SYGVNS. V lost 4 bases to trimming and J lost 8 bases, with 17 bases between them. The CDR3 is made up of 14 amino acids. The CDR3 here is CASSGKRMPSGYTF. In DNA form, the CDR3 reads TGTGCCAGCAGTGGTAAACGGATGCCTTCCGGCTACACCTTC.

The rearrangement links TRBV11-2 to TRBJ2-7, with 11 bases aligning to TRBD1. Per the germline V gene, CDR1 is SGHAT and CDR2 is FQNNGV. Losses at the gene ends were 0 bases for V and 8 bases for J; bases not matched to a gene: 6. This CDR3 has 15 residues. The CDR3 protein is CASSLDWGQGVKQYF. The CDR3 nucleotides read TGTGCCAGCAGCTTAGATTGGGGACAGGGGGTCAAGCAGTACTTC.

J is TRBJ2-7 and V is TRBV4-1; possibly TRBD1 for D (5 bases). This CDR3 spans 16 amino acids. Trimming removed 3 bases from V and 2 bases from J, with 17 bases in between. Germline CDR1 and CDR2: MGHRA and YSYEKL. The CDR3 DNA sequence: TGCGCCAGCAGCCAGATGTATGGACAAGGGGCCTACGAGCAGTACTTC. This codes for CASSQMYGQGAYEQYF.

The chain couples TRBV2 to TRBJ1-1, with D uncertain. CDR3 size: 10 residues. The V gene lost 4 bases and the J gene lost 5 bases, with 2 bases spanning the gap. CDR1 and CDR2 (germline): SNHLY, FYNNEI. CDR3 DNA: TGTGCCAGCAGTGTTACTGAAGCTTTCTTT. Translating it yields CASSVTEAFF.

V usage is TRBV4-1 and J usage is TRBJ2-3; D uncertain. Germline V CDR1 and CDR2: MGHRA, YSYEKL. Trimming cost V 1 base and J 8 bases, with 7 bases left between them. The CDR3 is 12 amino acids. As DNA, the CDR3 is TGCGCCAGCAGCCAAGGCCCTGGTACGCAGTATTTT. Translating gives CASSQGPGTQYF.

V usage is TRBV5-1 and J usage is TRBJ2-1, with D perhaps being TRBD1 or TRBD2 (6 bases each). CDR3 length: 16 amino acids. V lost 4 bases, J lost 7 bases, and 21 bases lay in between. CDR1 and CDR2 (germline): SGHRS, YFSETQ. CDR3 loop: CASSGRPQGFTNEQFF. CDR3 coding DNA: TGCGCCAGCAGCGGGAGGCCGCAGGGGTTTACTAATGAGCAGTTCTTC.

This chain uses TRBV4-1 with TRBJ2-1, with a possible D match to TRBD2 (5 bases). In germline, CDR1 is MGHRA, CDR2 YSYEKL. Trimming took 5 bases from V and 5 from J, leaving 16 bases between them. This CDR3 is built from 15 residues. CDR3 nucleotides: TGCGCCAGCAGCGTCTTCGGCGCGGAGGACAATGAGCAGTTCTTC. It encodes CASSVFGAEDNEQFF.

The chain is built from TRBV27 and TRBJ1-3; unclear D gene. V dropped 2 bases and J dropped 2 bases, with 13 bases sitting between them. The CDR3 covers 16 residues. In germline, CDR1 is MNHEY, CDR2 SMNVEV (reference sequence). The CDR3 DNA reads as TGTGCCAGCAGTTTAGGGCCAGGAGCTCCTGGAAACACCATATATTTT. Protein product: CASSLGPGAPGNTIYF.

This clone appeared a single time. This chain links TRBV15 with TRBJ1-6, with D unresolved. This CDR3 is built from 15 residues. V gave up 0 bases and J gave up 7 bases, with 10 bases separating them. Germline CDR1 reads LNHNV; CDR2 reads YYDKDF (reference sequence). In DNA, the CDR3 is TGTGCCACCAGCAGAGACGAGGTTTCGAATTCACCCCTCCACTTT. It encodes CATSRDEVSNSPLHF.

The CDR3 sequence: CASSLEGGQETQYF. The CDR3 nucleotides are TGCGCCAGCAGCTTGGAGGGAGGGCAAGAGACCCAGTACTTC. The chain joins TRBV5-1 to TRBJ2-5, with TRBD2 matching over 7 bases. The CDR3 contains 14 residues. V was pared by 0 bases and J by 2 bases, with 1 base of the junction left unmatched. The germline V gene encodes CDR1 SGHRS and CDR2 YFSETQ.

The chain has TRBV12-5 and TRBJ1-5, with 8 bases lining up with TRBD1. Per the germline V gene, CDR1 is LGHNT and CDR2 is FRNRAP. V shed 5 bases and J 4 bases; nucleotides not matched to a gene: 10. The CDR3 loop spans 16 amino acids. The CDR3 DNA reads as TGTGCTAGTGGTCTATCCTTTAGACAGGGGAATCAGCCCCAGCATTTT. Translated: CASGLSFRQGNQPQHF.